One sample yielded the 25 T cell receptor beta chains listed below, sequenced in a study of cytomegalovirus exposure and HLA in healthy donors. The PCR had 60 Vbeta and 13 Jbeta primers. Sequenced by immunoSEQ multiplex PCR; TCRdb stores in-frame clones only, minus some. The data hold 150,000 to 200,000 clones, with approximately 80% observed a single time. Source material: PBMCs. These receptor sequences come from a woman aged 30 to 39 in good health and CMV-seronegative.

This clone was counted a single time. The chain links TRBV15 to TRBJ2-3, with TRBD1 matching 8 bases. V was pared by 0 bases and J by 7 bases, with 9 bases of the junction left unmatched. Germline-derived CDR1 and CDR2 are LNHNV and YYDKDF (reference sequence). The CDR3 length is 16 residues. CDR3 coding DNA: TGTGCCACCAGCAGAGATCGGGCAGGGGGCGTGAATACGCAGTATTTT. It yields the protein CATSRDRAGGVNTQYF.

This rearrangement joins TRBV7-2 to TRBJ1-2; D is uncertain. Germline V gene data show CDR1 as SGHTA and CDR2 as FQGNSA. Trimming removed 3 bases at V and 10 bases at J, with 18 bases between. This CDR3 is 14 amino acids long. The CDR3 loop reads CASSFPPEKQYYTF. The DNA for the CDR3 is TGTGCCAGCAGCTTCCCCCCAGAAAAACAATACTACACCTTC.

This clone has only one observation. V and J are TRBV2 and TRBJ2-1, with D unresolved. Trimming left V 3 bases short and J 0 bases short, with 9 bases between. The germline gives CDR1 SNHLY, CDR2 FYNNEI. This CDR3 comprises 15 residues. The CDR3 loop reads CASSEGSSSYNEQFF. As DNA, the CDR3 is TGTGCCAGCAGTGAGGGCTCGAGCTCCTACAATGAGCAGTTCTTC.

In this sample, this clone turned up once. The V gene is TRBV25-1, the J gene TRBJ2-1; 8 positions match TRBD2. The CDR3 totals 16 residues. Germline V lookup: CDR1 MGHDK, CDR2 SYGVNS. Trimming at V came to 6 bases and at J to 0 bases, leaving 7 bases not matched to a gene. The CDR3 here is CASRVETSVSYNEQFF. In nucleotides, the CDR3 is TGTGCCAGCAGGGTGGAGACTAGCGTCTCCTACAATGAGCAGTTCTTC.

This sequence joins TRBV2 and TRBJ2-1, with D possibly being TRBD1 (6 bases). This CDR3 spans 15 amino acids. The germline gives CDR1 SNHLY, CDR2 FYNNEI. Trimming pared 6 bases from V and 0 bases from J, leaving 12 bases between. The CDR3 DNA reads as TGTGCCAGCAGGGGGGCTAGAGGCTCCTACAATGAGCAGTTCTTC. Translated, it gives CASRGARGSYNEQFF.

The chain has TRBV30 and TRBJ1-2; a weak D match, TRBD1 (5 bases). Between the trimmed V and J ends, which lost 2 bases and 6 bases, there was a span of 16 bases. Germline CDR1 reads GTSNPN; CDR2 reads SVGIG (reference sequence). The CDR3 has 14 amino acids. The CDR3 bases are TGTGCCTGGAGTCGCCGTGGGAGGGGCAATGGCTACACCTTC. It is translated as CAWSRRGRGNGYTF.

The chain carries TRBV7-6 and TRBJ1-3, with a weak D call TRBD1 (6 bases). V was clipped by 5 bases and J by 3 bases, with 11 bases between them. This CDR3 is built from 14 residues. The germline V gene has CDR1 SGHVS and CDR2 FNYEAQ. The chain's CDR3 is CASSLRQVGNTIYF. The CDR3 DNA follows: TGTGCCAGCAGCCTGAGACAGGTTGGAAACACCATATATTTT.

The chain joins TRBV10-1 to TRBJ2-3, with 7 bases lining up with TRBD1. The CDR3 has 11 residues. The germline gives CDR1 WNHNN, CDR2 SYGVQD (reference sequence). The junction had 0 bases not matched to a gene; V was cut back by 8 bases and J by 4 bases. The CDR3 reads CASGTADTQYF. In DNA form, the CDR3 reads TGCGCCAGCGGGACAGCAGATACGCAGTATTTT.

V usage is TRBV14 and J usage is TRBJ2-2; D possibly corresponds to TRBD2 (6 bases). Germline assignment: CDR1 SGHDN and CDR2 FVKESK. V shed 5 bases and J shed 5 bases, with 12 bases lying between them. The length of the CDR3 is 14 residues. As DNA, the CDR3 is TGTGCCAGCAGCGCGGTAGGGAGGACCGGGGAGCTGTTTTTT. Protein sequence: CASSAVGRTGELFF.

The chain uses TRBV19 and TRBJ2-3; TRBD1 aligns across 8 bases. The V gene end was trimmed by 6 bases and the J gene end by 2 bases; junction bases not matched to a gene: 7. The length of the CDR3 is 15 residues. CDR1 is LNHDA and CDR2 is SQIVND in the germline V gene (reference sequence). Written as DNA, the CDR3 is TGTGCCAGTAGCCCAAGACAGGGGAACACAGATACGCAGTATTTT. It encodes CASSPRQGNTDTQYF. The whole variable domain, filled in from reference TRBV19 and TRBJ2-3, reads DGGITQSPKYLFRKEGQNVTLSCEQNLNHDAMYWYRQDPGQGLRLIYYSQIVNDFQKGDIAEGYSVSREKKESFPLTVTSAQKNPTAFYLCASSPRQGNTDTQYFGPGTRLTVL.

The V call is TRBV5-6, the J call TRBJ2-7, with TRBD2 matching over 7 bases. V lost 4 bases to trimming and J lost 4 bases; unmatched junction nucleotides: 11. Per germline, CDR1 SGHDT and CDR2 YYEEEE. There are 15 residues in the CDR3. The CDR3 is CASSPTSGKGYEQYF. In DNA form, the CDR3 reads TGTGCCAGCAGCCCAACCAGCGGGAAAGGATACGAGCAGTACTTC. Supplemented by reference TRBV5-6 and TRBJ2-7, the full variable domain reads DAGVTQSPTHLIKTRGQQVTLRCSPKSGHDTVSWYQQALGQGPQFIFQYYEEEERQRGNFPDRFSGHQFPNYSSELNVNALLLGDSALYLCASSPTSGKGYEQYFGPGTRLTVT.

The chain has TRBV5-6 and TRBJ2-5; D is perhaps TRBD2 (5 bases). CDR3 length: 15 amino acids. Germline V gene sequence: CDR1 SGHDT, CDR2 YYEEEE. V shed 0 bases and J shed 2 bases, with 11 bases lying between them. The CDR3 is CASSLAPGNQETQYF. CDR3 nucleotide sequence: TGTGCCAGCAGCTTGGCCCCCGGGAATCAAGAGACCCAGTACTTC.

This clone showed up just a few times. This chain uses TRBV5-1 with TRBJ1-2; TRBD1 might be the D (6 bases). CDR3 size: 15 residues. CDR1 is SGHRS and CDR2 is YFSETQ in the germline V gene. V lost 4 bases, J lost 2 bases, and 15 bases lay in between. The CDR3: CASSPYRVENYGYTF. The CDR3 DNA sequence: TGCGCCAGCAGCCCGTACAGGGTAGAGAACTATGGCTACACCTTC.

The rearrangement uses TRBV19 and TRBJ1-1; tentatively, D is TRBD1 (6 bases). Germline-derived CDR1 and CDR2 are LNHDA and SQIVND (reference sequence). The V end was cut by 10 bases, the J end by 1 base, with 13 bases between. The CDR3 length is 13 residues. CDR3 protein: CATTRQENTEAFF. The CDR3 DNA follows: TGTGCCACCACAAGACAGGAGAACACTGAAGCTTTCTTT.

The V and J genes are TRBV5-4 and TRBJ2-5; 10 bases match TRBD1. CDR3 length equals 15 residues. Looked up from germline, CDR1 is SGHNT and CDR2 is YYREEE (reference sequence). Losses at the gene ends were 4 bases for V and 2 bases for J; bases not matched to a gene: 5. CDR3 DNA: TGTGCCAGCAGCCGACCGGACAGGGGGCAAGAGACCCAGTACTTC. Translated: CASSRPDRGQETQYF.

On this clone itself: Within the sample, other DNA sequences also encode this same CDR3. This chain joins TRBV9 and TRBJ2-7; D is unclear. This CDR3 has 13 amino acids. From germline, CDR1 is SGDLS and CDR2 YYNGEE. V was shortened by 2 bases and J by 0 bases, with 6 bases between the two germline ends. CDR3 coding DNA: TGTGCCAGCAGCGTTGGTAGCTCCTACGAGCAGTACTTC. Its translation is CASSVGSSYEQYF.

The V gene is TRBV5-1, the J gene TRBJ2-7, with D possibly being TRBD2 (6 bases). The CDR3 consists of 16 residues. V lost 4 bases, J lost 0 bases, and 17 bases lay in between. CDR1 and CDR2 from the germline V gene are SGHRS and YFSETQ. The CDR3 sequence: CASSVGGARVSYEQYF. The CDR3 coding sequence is TGCGCCAGCAGCGTGGGCGGGGCACGAGTCTCCTACGAGCAGTACTTC. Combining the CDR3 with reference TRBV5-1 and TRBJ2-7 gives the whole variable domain KAGVTQTPRYLIKTRGQQVTLSCSPISGHRSVSWYQQTPGQGLQFLFEYFSETQRNKGNFPGRFSGRQFSNSRSEMNVSTLELGDSALYLCASSVGGARVSYEQYFGPGTRLTVT.

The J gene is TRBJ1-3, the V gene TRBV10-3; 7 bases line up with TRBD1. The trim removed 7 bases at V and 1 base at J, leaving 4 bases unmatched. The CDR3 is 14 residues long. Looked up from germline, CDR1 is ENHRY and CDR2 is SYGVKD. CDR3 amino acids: CAINEQGSGNTIYF. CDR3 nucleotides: TGTGCCATCAACGAACAGGGGTCTGGAAACACCATATATTTT.

Here the CDR3 reads CSVSWLGRYATNEKLFF. Here the CDR3 DNA reads TGCAGCGTTTCCTGGCTGGGCCGATATGCAACTAATGAAAAACTGTTTTTT. The rearrangement joins TRBV29-1 to TRBJ1-4; D remains ambiguous. Trimming took 5 bases from V and 0 from J, leaving 19 bases between them. This CDR3 is 17 amino acids long. Per the germline V gene, CDR1 is SQVTM and CDR2 is ANQGSEA.

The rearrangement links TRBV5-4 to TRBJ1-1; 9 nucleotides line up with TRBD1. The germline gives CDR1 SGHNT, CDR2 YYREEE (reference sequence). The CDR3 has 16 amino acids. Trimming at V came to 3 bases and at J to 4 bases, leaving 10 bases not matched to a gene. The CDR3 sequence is CASSWAPQGASTEAFF. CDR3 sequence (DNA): TGTGCCAGCAGCTGGGCCCCACAGGGGGCTAGCACTGAAGCTTTCTTT.

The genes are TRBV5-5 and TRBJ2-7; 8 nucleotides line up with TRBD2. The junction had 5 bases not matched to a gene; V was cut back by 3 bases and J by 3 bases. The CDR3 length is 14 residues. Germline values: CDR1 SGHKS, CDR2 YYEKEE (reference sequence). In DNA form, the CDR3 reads TGTGCCAGCAGCTCCTCTACTAGCGGCTACGAGCAGTACTTC. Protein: CASSSSTSGYEQYF.

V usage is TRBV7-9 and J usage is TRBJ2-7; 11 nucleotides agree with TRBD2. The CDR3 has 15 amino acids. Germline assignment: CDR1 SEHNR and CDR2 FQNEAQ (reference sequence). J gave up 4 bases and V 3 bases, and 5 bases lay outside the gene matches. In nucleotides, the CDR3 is TGTGCCAGCAGCTTCCCGGGACTAGCGGCGTACGAGCAGTACTTC. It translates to CASSFPGLAAYEQYF.

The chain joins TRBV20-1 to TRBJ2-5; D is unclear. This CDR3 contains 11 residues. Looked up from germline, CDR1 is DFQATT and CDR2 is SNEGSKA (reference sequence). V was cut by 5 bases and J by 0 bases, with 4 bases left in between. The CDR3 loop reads CSAYNQETQYF. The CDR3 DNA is TGCAGTGCTTATAACCAAGAGACCCAGTACTTC.

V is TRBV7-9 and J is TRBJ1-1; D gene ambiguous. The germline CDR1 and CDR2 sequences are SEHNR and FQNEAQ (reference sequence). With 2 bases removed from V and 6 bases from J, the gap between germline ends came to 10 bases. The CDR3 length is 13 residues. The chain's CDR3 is CASSLSGHSEAFF. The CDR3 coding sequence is TGTGCCAGCAGCTTAAGCGGTCACTCTGAAGCTTTCTTT.

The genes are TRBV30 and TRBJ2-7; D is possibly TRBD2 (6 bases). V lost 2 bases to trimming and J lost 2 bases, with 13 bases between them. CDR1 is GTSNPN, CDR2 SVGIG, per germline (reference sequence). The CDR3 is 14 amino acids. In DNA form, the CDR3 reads TGTGCCTGGAGTTTTGGGTCGGGGGCCTACGAGCAGTACTTC. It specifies CAWSFGSGAYEQYF. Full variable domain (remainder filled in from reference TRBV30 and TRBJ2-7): SQTIHQWPATLVQPVGSPLSLECTVEGTSNPNLYWYRQAAGRGLQLLFYSVGIGQISSEVPQNLSASRPQDRQFILSSKKLLLSDSGFYLCAWSFGSGAYEQYFGPGTRLTVT.